The text below deals with one T cell receptor beta chain. Its specificity is unknown. The germline CDR1 and CDR2 sequences are MNHEY and SMNVEV (reference sequence). CDR3 length: 13 amino acids. With 5 bases clipped from V and 3 bases from J, the junction kept 4 bases outside the gene matches. TCRdb's table, derived via immunoSEQ multiplex PCR, lists solely in-frame clones and lacks some. This table holds 15,000 to 20,000 clones, less than 75% found once. This sample was included in a study of OX40 agonist ivuxolimab in advanced cancers. Background on the study: Treatment of patients was with ivuxolimab, an agonistic anti-OX40 (CD134) antibody. One patient with hepatocellular carcinoma and two with cutaneous melanoma, three in all, had partial responses. Study-wide findings and caveats: Compared with CD4+, CD8+ T cells on average had more expanded clones. Low levels of normalized T-cell clonal expansion also appeared in some nonresponders.

The receptor was isolated from an adult with an advanced solid tumor such as melanoma, head and neck, liver or kidney cancer. Sequenced material: CD4+ or CD8+ T cells sorted from blood, taken in a trial of the OX40 agonist ivuxolimab. The chain carries TRBV27 and TRBJ2-7, with 7 bases matching TRBD1. CDR3 coding DNA: TGTGCCAGCAGTCCACGGACAGGCTACGAGCAGTACTTC. This sequence encodes CASSPRTGYEQYF.